The 15 T cell receptor beta chains listed next were all sequenced from one sample in a study of control samples from healthy donors and cancer patients (dated by TCRdb to 2020 to 2021). The method behind the library was the immunoSEQ multiplex PCR assay. TCRdb holds this immuneACCESS table with in-frame rearrangements only. Some clones are missing; in checked studies, unresolved V genes explain under half, and the rest has no known cause. For this sample the table gives roughly 170,000 clones, of which over 80% were detected only once. Of the sample, roughly 1.6% falls within the top ten clones. The specimen sequenced was blood. The receptors here all came from a young man in good health.

This clone was detected once. The CDR3 coding sequence is TGCAGTGCTAGTGAAGGGGGACAGTTCACAGATACGCAGTATTTT. Protein sequence: CSASEGGQFTDTQYF. The chain links TRBV20-1 to TRBJ2-3; 7 positions agree with TRBD1. Germline-derived CDR1 and CDR2 are DFQATT and SNEGSKA (reference sequence). V shed 3 bases, J shed 2 bases, and the junction held 8 bases outside the gene matches. CDR3 length equals 15 residues.

The chain employs TRBV28 and TRBJ1-2; unclear D gene. The CDR3 consists of 12 residues. Looked up from germline, CDR1 is MDHEN and CDR2 is SYDVKM. Trimming removed 5 bases at V and 5 bases at J, with 9 bases between. The CDR3 region is CASSIQEYGYTF. DNA of the CDR3: TGTGCCAGCAGTATACAAGAATATGGCTACACCTTC.

V and J are TRBV5-6 and TRBJ2-2; D unclear. The V end lost 7 bases, the J end lost 4 bases, and 8 bases lay between the germline ends. This CDR3 is built from 12 residues. Germline CDR1 SGHDT, CDR2 YYEEEE. The DNA for the CDR3 is TGTGCCAGCGGCTCGGTCACCGGGGAGCTGTTTTTT. Protein: CASGSVTGELFF.

The CDR3 protein is CATSRDRSGTNNQPQHF. CDR3 sequence (DNA): TGTGCCACCAGCAGAGATAGGTCCGGGACTAATAATCAGCCCCAGCATTTT. This sequence joins TRBV15 and TRBJ1-5, with a possible D match to TRBD1 (5 bases). This CDR3 spans 17 amino acids. The V gene's germline CDR1 is LNHNV and CDR2 YYDKDF (reference sequence). V was trimmed by 0 bases and J by 4 bases, leaving 16 bases between them.

The chain has TRBV2 and TRBJ2-5, with D perhaps matching TRBD1 or TRBD2 (5 bases each). Trimming cost V 6 bases and J 4 bases, with 12 bases left between them. This CDR3 spans 13 amino acids. CDR1 and CDR2 from the germline V gene are SNHLY and FYNNEI. The DNA for the CDR3 is TGTGCCAGCAGGCGAGTCGGGACAGAGACCCAGTACTTC. Residues: CASRRVGTETQYF.

This clone was observed a few times. The chain couples TRBV9 to TRBJ2-5; D gene unclear. The V end was cut by 0 bases, the J end by 0 bases, with 6 bases between. Germline loops: CDR1 SGDLS, CDR2 YYNGEE. There are 14 residues in the CDR3. The CDR3 DNA reads TGTGCCAGCAGCGTAGGATCGGACCAAGAGACCCAGTACTTC. It is translated as CASSVGSDQETQYF.

This clone was seen a handful of times. The chain is built from TRBV24-1 and TRBJ2-3; 9 nucleotides align to TRBD1. Looked up from germline, CDR1 is KGHDR and CDR2 is SFDVKD. The junction had 4 bases not matched to a gene; V was cut back by 9 bases and J by 1 base. The CDR3 consists of 14 residues. CDR3 sequence: CATARDRGTDTQYF. The CDR3 nucleotides read TGTGCCACCGCCCGGGACAGGGGCACAGATACGCAGTATTTT.

The genes are TRBV7-2 and TRBJ1-2, with 7 bases lining up with TRBD1. This CDR3 region has 13 residues. The germline gives CDR1 SGHTA, CDR2 FQGNSA. V was clipped by 2 bases and J by 9 bases; unmatched bases: 6. The CDR3 nucleotides are TGTGCCAGCAGCTTACTGCCAGGGGGAAGCTACACCTTC. Encoded protein: CASSLLPGGSYTF.

V and J are TRBV20-1 and TRBJ2-1; 9 bases agree with TRBD2. CDR1 is DFQATT, CDR2 SNEGSKA, per germline (reference sequence). The CDR3 sequence is 14 residues long. J gave up 7 bases and V 3 bases, and 7 bases lay outside the gene matches. The CDR3 DNA reads as TGCAGTGCTAGTGTGCCTAGCGGGGCTAATGAGCAGTTCTTC. This codes for CSASVPSGANEQFF.

This chain links TRBV30 with TRBJ2-1; 8 bases agree with TRBD1. The CDR3 consists of 13 residues. V gave up 6 bases and J gave up 2 bases; unmatched junction bases: 3. Germline loops: CDR1 GTSNPN, CDR2 SVGIG (reference sequence). The CDR3 nucleotides are TGTGCCTGCGACAGGGGACCCTACAATGAGCAGTTCTTC. Translation: CACDRGPYNEQFF.

This sequence joins TRBV21-1 and TRBJ1-1. TRBV21-1 is a listed pseudogene. The CDR3 is 14 residues long. The CDR3 sequence is CASSKEGMGTEAFF. The DNA of the CDR3 is TGTGCCAGCAGCAAAGAAGGGATGGGCACTGAAGCTTTCTTT.

This clone occurred once. The gene calls are TRBV18 and TRBJ2-5, with D maybe TRBD2 (5 bases). V shed 3 bases and J shed 2 bases, with 10 bases lying between them. CDR3 length equals 14 residues. Germline CDR1 reads KGHSH; CDR2 reads LQKENI. The DNA for the CDR3 is TGTGCCAGCTCACCTTTAGTAGCGCAAGAGACCCAGTACTTC. It is translated as CASSPLVAQETQYF.

The chain recombines TRBV12-5 with TRBJ1-4, with D possibly being TRBD1 (6 bases). V was cut by 0 bases and J by 0 bases, with 11 bases left in between. This CDR3 comprises 17 residues. Germline values: CDR1 LGHNT, CDR2 FRNRAP. The CDR3 nucleotides are TGTGCTAGTGGTTTGGTAAGGGGGTCAGCAACTAATGAAAAACTGTTTTTT. This sequence encodes CASGLVRGSATNEKLFF.

The chain couples TRBV21-1 to TRBJ2-7; the table's D call of TRBD1 was not tested on the DNA. TRBV21-1 is shown as a pseudogene. This CDR3 has 16 amino acids. CDR3 DNA: TGTGCCAGCAGCCGCACGACAGGAGCTAGTAACTACGAGCAGTACTTC. Its protein product is CASSRTTGASNYEQYF.

Written as DNA, the CDR3 is TGCGCCAGCAGCTTGGCGCCAGGGCTACAGCCCCAGCATTTT. It specifies CASSLAPGLQPQHF. This chain joins TRBV5-1 and TRBJ1-5, with a tentative D call TRBD1 (5 bases). The V end was cut by 0 bases, the J end by 7 bases, with 11 bases between. The CDR3 sequence is 14 residues long. Germline V CDR1 and CDR2: SGHRS, YFSETQ.